The T cell receptor (beta chain) under discussion was sequenced for a study of blood T cells in healthy people across ages. Every participating donor contributed roughly 10 milliliters of peripheral blood through a draw. The authors ran a second PCR of roughly 6 to 11 cycles using a sample-barcoded 5' primer and a J-beta primer mix. TCRdb itself ran the 5' RACE reads through MiXCR, one entry per CDR3 protein. The top ten hold roughly 14% of the sample, which has about 1.1 million distinct CDR3 sequences, under 40% seen once. The CDR3 contains 14 residues. Trimming removed 7 bases at V and 2 bases at J, with 14 bases between. The germline gives CDR1 SNHLY, CDR2 FYNNEI. Study observations and caveats: Those diversity estimates obtained from one million T cells were thought to be underestimates.

This clonotype was seen a few times. Antigen: not known. Sequenced input: blood. The V call is TRBV2, the J call TRBJ1-2; D gene unclear. This TCR derives from a man between 18 and 35 years old in good health. CDR3 sequence reads: CASTSNGLNYGYTF. The CDR3 nucleotides read TGTGCCAGCACCTCTAACGGGTTAAACTATGGCTACACCTTC.